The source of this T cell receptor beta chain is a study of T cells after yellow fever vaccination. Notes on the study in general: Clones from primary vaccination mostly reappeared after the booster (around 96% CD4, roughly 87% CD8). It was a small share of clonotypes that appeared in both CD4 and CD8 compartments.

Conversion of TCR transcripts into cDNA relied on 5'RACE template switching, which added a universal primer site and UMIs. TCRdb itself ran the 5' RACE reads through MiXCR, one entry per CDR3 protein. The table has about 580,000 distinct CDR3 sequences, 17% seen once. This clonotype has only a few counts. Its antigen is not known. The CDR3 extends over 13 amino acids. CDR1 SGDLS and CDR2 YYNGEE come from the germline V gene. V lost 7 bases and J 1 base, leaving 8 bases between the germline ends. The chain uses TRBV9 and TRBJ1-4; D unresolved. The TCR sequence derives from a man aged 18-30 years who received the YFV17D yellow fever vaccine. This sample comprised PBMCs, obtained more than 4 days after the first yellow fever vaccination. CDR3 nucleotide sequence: TGTGCCAGCGTAACATTAACTAATGAAAAACTGTTTTTT. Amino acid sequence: CASVTLTNEKLFF.